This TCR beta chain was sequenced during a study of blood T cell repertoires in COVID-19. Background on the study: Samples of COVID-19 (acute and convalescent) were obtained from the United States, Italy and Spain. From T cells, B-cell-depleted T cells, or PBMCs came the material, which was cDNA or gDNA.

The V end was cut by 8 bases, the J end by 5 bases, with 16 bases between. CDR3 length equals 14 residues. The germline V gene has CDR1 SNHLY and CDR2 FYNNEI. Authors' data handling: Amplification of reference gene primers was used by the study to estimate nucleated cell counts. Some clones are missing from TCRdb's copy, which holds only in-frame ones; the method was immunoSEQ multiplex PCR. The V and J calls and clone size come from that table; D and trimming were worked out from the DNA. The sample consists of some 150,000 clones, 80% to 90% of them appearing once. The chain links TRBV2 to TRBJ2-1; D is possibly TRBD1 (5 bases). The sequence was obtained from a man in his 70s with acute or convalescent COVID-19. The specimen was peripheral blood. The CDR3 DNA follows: TGTGCCAGCGAGTTCCTCCAGACAGACAATGAGCAGTTCTTC. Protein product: CASEFLQTDNEQFF.